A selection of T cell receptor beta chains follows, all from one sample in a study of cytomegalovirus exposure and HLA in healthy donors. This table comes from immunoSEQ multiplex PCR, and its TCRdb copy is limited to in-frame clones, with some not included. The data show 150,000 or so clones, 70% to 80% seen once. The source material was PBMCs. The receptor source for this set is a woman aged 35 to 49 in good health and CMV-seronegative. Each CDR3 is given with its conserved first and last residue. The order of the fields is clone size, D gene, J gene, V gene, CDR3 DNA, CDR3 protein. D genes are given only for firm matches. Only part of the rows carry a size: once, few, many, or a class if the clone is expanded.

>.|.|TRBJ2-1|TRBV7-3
TGTGCCAGCAGCTTTAGCGGTCCGAACAATGAGCAGTTCTTC
CASSFSGPNNEQFF
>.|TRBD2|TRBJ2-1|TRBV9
TGTGCCAGCAGCGTAGCTATTCTAGCGGGAGACAATGAGCAGTTCTTC
CASSVAILAGDNEQFF
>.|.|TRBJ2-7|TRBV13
TGTGCCAGCAGCCCTCAGGGGTTCCCCTACGAGCAGTACTTC
CASSPQGFPYEQYF
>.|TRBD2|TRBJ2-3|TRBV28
TGTGCCAGCAGTTATGAGGGACTAGCTACAGATACGCAGTATTTT
CASSYEGLATDTQYF
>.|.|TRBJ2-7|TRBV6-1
TGTGCCAGCAGGAGGGGAACGGGGGGCCCCTACGAGCAGTACTTC
CASRRGTGGPYEQYF
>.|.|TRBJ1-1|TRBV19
TGTGCCAGTAGTTCACGCACAGGGCTCAATGAAGCTTTCTTT
CASSSRTGLNEAFF
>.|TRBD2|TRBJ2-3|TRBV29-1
TGCAGCGCCATAGGGGTACTAGCGGATAAGATCACAGATACGCAGTATTTT
CSAIGVLADKITDTQYF
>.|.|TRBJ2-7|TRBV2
TGTGCCAGCAGTGAGGGTTGGGCAGCAGCTACGTACGAGCAGTACTTC
CASSEGWAAATYEQYF
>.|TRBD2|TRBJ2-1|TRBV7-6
TGTGCCAGCAGCTTAACCGCGGGAGGCTACAATGAGCAGTTCTTC
CASSLTAGGYNEQFF
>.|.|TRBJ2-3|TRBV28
TGTGCCAGCAGCCCCCCAGGGACAGATACGCAGTATTTT
CASSPPGTDTQYF
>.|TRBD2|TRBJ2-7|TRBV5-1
TGCGCCAGCAGCGCCTCGACTAGCGGGGGAACATCCTACGAGCAGTACTTC
CASSASTSGGTSYEQYF
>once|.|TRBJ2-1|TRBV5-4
TGTGCCAGCAGCTTCGACAGATACAATGAGCAGCTCTTC
CASSFDRYNEQLF
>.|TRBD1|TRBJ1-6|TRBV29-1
TGCAGCGTTGGAGAGGGGGCTAATTCACCCCTCCACTTT
CSVGEGANSPLHF
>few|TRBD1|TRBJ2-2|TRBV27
TGTGCCAGCAGTGGGACAGGGGTCCCCGGGGAGCTGTTTTTT
CASSGTGVPGELFF
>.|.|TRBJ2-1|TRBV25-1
TGTGCCAGCACCACTCACCGGGGGAGAGGCAATGAGCAGTTCTTC
CASTTHRGRGNEQFF
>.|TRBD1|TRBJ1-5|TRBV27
TGTGCCAGCAGTCCCAGGGACAGGGCTCAGCCCCAGCATTTT
CASSPRDRAQPQHF
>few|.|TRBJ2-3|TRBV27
TGTGCCAGCAGTTTATATCCAGGGGCACAAGCAGATACGCAGTATTTT
CASSLYPGAQADTQYF
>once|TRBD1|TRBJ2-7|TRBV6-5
TGTGCCAGCAGTTACGGACAGGGCCGTACCTACGAGCAGTACTTC
CASSYGQGRTYEQYF
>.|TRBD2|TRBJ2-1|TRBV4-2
TGTGCCAGCAGCCAAGTGTACAGCGGGAGTGGCCATGAGCAGTTCTTC
CASSQVYSGSGHEQFF
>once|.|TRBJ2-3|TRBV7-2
TGTGCCAGCAGCTTATGGGGGCCTGGAGATACGCAGTATTTT
CASSLWGPGDTQYF
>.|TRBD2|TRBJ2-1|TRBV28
TGTGCCAGCAGTACCCCGGGGGGGCCAGAATTATATGAGCAGTTCTTC
CASSTPGGPELYEQFF
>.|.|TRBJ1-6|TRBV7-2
TGTGCCAGCGAAGTGGGGAGCTCCTATAATTCACCCCTCCACTTT
CASEVGSSYNSPLHF